This TCR beta chain stems from a study of blood T cell repertoires in COVID-19. Study information: Acute and convalescent COVID-19 samples came from the United States, Italy and Spain. PBMCs, B-cell-depleted T cells, or T cells provided the cDNA or gDNA that made up the material.

As originally analysed: Reference gene primer amplification gave estimated nucleated cell counts. TCRdb keeps only in-frame clones here, not all; method: immunoSEQ multiplex PCR. V and J calls and clone size are copied from that table; D and trimming were computed from the DNA. Counted here are some 130,000 clones, approximately 80% occurring once; the ten biggest clones make up 44%. The germline V gene encodes CDR1 MDHEN and CDR2 SYDVKM. The CDR3 consists of 18 residues. V was trimmed by 6 bases and J by 6 bases, leaving 27 bases between them. Sequencing was performed on peripheral blood. This sequence was found in a human donor in a cohort sampled during active COVID-19. The chain combines TRBV28 with TRBJ2-1, with D possibly called TRBD1 or TRBD2 (10 bases each). CDR3 loop: CASRRDRGWLAGANEQFF. In nucleotides, the CDR3 is TGTGCCAGCAGGAGGGACAGGGGATGGCTAGCGGGAGCCAATGAGCAGTTCTTC.